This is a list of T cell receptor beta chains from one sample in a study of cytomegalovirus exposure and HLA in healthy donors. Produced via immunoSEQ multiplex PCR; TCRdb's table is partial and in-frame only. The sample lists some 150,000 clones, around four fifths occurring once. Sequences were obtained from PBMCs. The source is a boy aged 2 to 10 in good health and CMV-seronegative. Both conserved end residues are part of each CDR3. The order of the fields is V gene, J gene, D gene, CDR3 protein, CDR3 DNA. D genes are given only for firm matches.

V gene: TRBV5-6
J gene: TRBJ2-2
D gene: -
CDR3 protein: CASSSTGNTGELFF
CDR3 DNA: TGTGCCAGCAGCTCCACAGGGAACACCGGGGAGCTGTTTTTT

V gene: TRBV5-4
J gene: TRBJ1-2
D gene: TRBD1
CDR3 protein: CASSLGGGQGRNYGYTF
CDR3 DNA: TGTGCCAGCAGCTTGGGGGGGGGACAGGGGCGAAACTATGGCTACACCTTC

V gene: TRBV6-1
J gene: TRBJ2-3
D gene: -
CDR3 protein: CASSEEAGTQNRDTQYF
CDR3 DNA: TGTGCCAGCAGTGAAGAGGCCGGGACTCAAAACCGGGATACGCAGTATTTT

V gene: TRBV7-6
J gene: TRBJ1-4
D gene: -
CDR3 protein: CASSLGSGNEKLFF
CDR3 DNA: TGTGCCAGCAGCTTAGGGTCCGGTAATGAAAAACTGTTTTTT

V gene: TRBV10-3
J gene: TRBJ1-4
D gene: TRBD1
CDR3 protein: CAISEDRVGIGSNEKLFF
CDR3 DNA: TGTGCCATCAGTGAGGACAGGGTAGGCATCGGCTCTAATGAAAAACTGTTTTTT

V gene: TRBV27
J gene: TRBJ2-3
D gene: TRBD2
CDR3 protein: CASSFSAGGISDTQYF
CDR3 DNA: TGTGCCAGCAGTTTTTCGGCGGGGGGGATCTCAGATACGCAGTATTTT

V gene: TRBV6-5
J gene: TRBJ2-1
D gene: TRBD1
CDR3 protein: CASSDVDRNNEQFF
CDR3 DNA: TGTGCCAGCAGTGATGTGGACAGGAACAATGAGCAGTTCTTC

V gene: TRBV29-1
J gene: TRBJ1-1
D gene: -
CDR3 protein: CSVEGRTVHTEAFF
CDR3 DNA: TGCAGCGTTGAAGGTAGGACAGTACACACTGAAGCTTTCTTT

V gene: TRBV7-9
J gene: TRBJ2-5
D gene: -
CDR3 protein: CASSLGGDETQYF
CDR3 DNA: TGTGCCAGCAGCTTAGGGGGGGACGAGACCCAGTACTTC

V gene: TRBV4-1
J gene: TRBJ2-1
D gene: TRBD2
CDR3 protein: CASSQGERVAGGSYNEQFF
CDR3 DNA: TGCGCCAGCAGCCAAGGCGAAAGGGTAGCGGGAGGGTCCTACAATGAGCAGTTCTTC